This T cell receptor beta chain was retrieved from a study of T cells in Graves' hyperthyroidism and ophthalmopathy. Uncontrolled infections, other autoimmune diseases, pregnancy or lactation led to exclusion of patients. Study outcomes and limitations: Within blood appeared most thyroid clonotypes that had expanded above 0.001.

In regard to this clonotype: Its antigen remains unknown.

This CDR3 spans 10 amino acids. Germline CDR1 and CDR2: SQVTM and ANQGSEA. V was pared by 6 bases and J by 8 bases, with 10 bases between. Amplification of TCR beta CDR3 regions used RNA as the template. HTBI primers drove first-round RT-PCR of the TCR CDR3. TCRdb used MiXCR to reprocess the multiplex PCR reads, holding one entry per CDR3 protein. The repertoire has fewer than 650,000 distinct CDR3 sequences, more than 11% of them found once; the top ten carry around 5.4%. Material for sequencing was blood. The chain uses TRBV29-1 and TRBJ1-2, with D perhaps TRBD1 (5 bases). The TCR originated in a woman aged 30 to 39 with Graves' hyperthyroidism that later progressed to Graves' ophthalmopathy. CDR3 sequence reads: CSVGREGYTF. The DNA for the CDR3 is TGCAGCGTAGGCAGGGAGGGCTACACCTTC.